This TCR beta chain stems from a study of T-cell memory formation after mild COVID-19. The length of the CDR3 is 15 residues. V was cut by 6 bases and J by 0 bases, with 14 bases left in between. As regards this clonotype: Its cognate antigen is unknown.

Study observations and caveats: Largely, contracting CD4+ clones fell within CM and EM, and contracting CD8+ clones within EMRA. Clones from the second wave (peaking day 37) had unconfirmed SARS-CoV-2 specificity.

A 5'RACE reaction primed in the constant segment made cDNA libraries of TCR alpha and TCR beta, and these carried sample barcodes and UMIs. TCRdb redid the calling of the 5' RACE reads with MiXCR, one entry per CDR3 protein. This sample carries around 250,000 distinct CDR3 sequences, around 15% of them seen once, and the ten largest clones take roughly 24%. The chain recombines TRBV12-3 or TRBV12-4 with TRBJ1-1, with TRBD1 as a possible D gene (5 bases). The sequence was obtained from a man aged 18 to 29 who had mild COVID-19 (a few samples of this study predate the infection). Cell type and time point are not known. The sample comprised PBMCs or a T cell subset sorted from them (not recorded which). CDR3 loop: CASSPQGSMNTEAFF. The CDR3 DNA is TGTGCCAGCAGCCCTCAGGGCTCCATGAACACTGAAGCTTTCTTT.